The entry that follows covers one T cell receptor (beta chain) sequence. This clonotype was counted only a few times. The antigen it binds to is not known. The record has no base qualities; no much larger clone is one base away. Sequenced on an Illumina HiSeq 1500. Starting from the raw public reads, TCRdb applied fastp trimming at Q25, assembled clones with MiXCR and retained in-frame beta chains. CDR3 protein sequences are deduplicated, and each keeps its most common genes and DNA. This sample gives roughly 300,000 distinct CDR3 sequences in total; around a tenth of them show up just once. The ten largest clones capture 3.5% to 4.5% of the sample. The CDR1 and CDR2 encoded by the germline V gene (reference sequence) are LGHDT and YNNKEL. Compared with germline, V lacks 0 bases and J lacks 7 bases; bases without a gene match: 6. The CDR3, cysteine through phenylalanine, is 17 amino acids long. Just CDR3 DNA is preserved here, 51 bases in frame from base 1.

The source of the sample is a study of T cell repertoires in cytomegalovirus infection (dated by TCRdb to between 2018 and 2021). Context from the whole study: Because public TCR beta signatures pointed to carriage of CMV infection together with the matching HLA type, the HLA type of each donor mattered for the analysis.

Summary of the overall study and its limitations: The ex vivo response was dominated by HLA-C-restricted CMV-specific TCR beta clonotypes, which also provided the single most frequent clonotype in two of eight donors. Cumulative frequency of public TCR beta family members discriminated carriers of CMV infection plus the relevant HLA type in this cohort and an independent approximately 370-donor cohort.

The chain links TRBV3-1 with TRBJ1-6; 10 nucleotides in the junction match TRBD1. Sequencing used PBMCs. The receptor was derived from a human donor in good health (CMV status not recorded). Some clones in this sample may be carry-over from other donors' samples. The DNA is TGTGCCAGCAGCCAAGAAGGGACAGGGGTTTGGAATTCACCCCTCCACTTT. Its translation is CASSQEGTGVWNSPLHF.